The 30 T cell receptor beta chains presented below share a single source sample, sequenced in a study of blood T cell repertoires in COVID-19. Generated by immunoSEQ multiplex PCR, the TCRdb table keeps only in-frame clones and is missing some. This table has more than 300,000 clones, roughly nine tenths appearing once. The source material was peripheral blood. These TCRs come from a man younger than 35 who had recovered from COVID-19.

J is TRBJ2-5 and V is TRBV3-1 (or the pseudogene TRBV3-2); TRBD1 matches at 8 bases. In germline, CDR1 is LGHDT, CDR2 YNNKEL (reference sequence). The CDR3 runs 14 residues. V lost 2 bases, J lost 3 bases, and 2 bases stayed unmatched. The chain's CDR3 is CASSQNRGEETQYF. DNA for the CDR3: TGTGCCAGCAGCCAAAACAGGGGGGAAGAGACCCAGTACTTC.

This rearrangement joins TRBV19 to TRBJ2-6, with D possibly TRBD2 on 5 matching bases. V lost 4 bases and J 2 bases, leaving 9 bases between the germline ends. Germline loops: CDR1 LNHDA, CDR2 SQIVND (reference sequence). The CDR3 loop spans 15 amino acids. The DNA for the CDR3 is TGTGCCAGTAGTAAGGCCGGGGCTGGGGCCAACGTCCTGACTTTC. Translated: CASSKAGAGANVLTF.

The V gene is TRBV9, the J gene TRBJ2-7, with 9 bases matching TRBD2. The CDR3 sequence is 16 residues long. Germline CDR1 SGDLS, CDR2 YYNGEE. V lost 4 bases and J lost 0; bases outside the gene matches: 8. CDR3 DNA: TGTGCCAGCAGCTCAGGACTAGCGATTAGCTCCTACGAGCAGTACTTC. It specifies CASSSGLAISSYEQYF.

The chain carries TRBV6-6 and TRBJ1-3, with a possible D match to TRBD1 (6 bases). With 0 bases removed from V and 15 bases from J, the gap between germline ends came to 18 bases. The V gene's germline CDR1 is MNHNY and CDR2 SVGAGI (reference sequence). This CDR3 spans 14 amino acids. CDR3 nucleotides: TGTGCCAGCAGTTACTCGATGGCAGGGGCTTCATCATATTTT. This encodes CASSYSMAGASSYF.

This chain uses TRBV10-3 with TRBJ2-7; the match to TRBD2 covers 10 bases. CDR1 and CDR2 (germline): ENHRY, SYGVKD. With V trimmed by 10 bases and J by 4 bases, 13 bases remained unmatched. This CDR3 has 15 residues. CDR3: CASTSPGLAIYEQYF. DNA of the CDR3: TGTGCCAGCACAAGCCCGGGACTAGCGATTTACGAGCAGTACTTC.

This clone appeared a single time. The J gene is TRBJ1-3, the V gene TRBV3-1 (or the pseudogene TRBV3-2); 10 bases agree with TRBD1. The length of the CDR3 is 17 residues. Germline CDR1 LGHDT, CDR2 YNNKEL (reference sequence). J was trimmed by 0 bases and V by 4 bases; bases with no gene match: 6. CDR3: CASSLGTGALSGNTIYF. In DNA, the CDR3 is TGTGCCAGCAGCCTCGGGACAGGGGCGCTCTCTGGAAACACCATATATTTT.

The CDR3 is CASGPGAPYEQYF. DNA of the CDR3: TGTGCTAGTGGTCCTGGGGCCCCCTACGAGCAGTACTTC. The V call is TRBV12-5, the J call TRBJ2-7; weak D call: TRBD1 (5 bases). Trimming cost V 5 bases and J 2 bases, with 10 bases left between them. The germline V gene encodes CDR1 LGHNT and CDR2 FRNRAP. The CDR3 totals 13 residues.

The CDR3 sequence is CASSYWRGRSEAFF. The CDR3 DNA follows: TGTGCCAGCAGTTACTGGAGGGGTAGGAGTGAAGCTTTCTTT. The rearrangement links TRBV6-5 to TRBJ1-1; the D gene is possibly TRBD1 (5 bases). CDR1 and CDR2 from the germline V gene are MNHEY and SVGAGI. This CDR3 region has 14 residues. Between the trimmed V and J ends, which lost 1 base and 7 bases, there was a span of 13 bases.

The CDR3 sequence is CASSDRDRGLFGYTF. CDR3 sequence (DNA): TGTGCCAGCAGTGACCGGGACAGGGGGCTTTTTGGCTACACCTTC. The rearrangement links TRBV6-1 to TRBJ1-2; 12 bases are shared with TRBD1. This CDR3 comprises 15 residues. CDR1 and CDR2 (germline): MNHNS, SASEGT. After removal of 3 bases from V and 7 bases from J, the junction contained 6 bases not matched to a gene.

The chain links TRBV10-1 to TRBJ2-1, with D perhaps TRBD2 (6 bases). This CDR3 contains 16 residues. With 4 bases removed from V and 6 bases from J, the gap between germline ends came to 19 bases. Germline V gene data show CDR1 as WNHNN and CDR2 as SYGVQD (reference sequence). Written as DNA, the CDR3 is TGCGCCAGCAGTGGAAAAGTGGGCGCCGGGGGCAATGAGCAGTTCTTC. Translating it yields CASSGKVGAGGNEQFF.

The chain is built from TRBV10-3 and TRBJ2-7, with D perhaps TRBD2 (6 bases). This CDR3 has 13 residues. Germline CDR1 reads ENHRY; CDR2 reads SYGVKD. V dropped 0 bases and J dropped 4 bases, with 7 bases sitting between them. For the CDR3, the DNA is TGTGCCATCAGTGAGTCGCGGGGTTACGAGCAGTACTTC. It translates to CAISESRGYEQYF.

V is TRBV6-6 and J is TRBJ2-3, with TRBD2 matching over 12 bases. V trimming: 5 bases; J trimming: 4 bases; junction bases outside the gene matches: 10. This CDR3 has 17 amino acids. Germline CDR1 reads MNHNY; CDR2 reads SVGAGI (reference sequence). The CDR3 spells CASSPSGGAWGADTQYF. As DNA, the CDR3 is TGTGCCAGCAGTCCTAGCGGGGGGGCCTGGGGAGCAGATACGCAGTATTTT.

The CDR3 nucleotides are TGTGCCAGTAGTAAGAGGACAGTCACCCAAGAGACCCAGTACTTC. Protein product: CASSKRTVTQETQYF. The chain is built from TRBV19 and TRBJ2-5, with D maybe TRBD1 (6 bases). There are 15 residues in the CDR3. The germline gives CDR1 LNHDA, CDR2 SQIVND (reference sequence). Trimming stripped 4 bases from V and 1 base from J, with 13 bases between.

The rearrangement joins TRBV18 to TRBJ2-3; D may be TRBD2 (7 bases). Germline assignment: CDR1 KGHSH and CDR2 LQKENI. This CDR3 is 15 amino acids long. Trimming took off 1 base at V and 1 base at J, with 9 bases between the two ends. CDR3 in amino acids: CASSPREGGTDTQYF. CDR3 coding DNA: TGTGCCAGCTCACCACGGGAGGGGGGCACAGATACGCAGTATTTT.

V usage is TRBV6-1 and J usage is TRBJ1-1, with unresolved D. Per the germline V gene, CDR1 is MNHNS and CDR2 is SASEGT. The CDR3 length is 12 residues. V lost 3 bases and J 4 bases, leaving 6 bases between the germline ends. CDR3 coding DNA: TGTGCCAGCAGTGACCCCTTCACTGAAGCTTTCTTT. Its translation: CASSDPFTEAFF.

The V and J genes are TRBV19 and TRBJ2-5; TRBD2 matches at 8 bases. Germline V CDR1 and CDR2: LNHDA, SQIVND (reference sequence). Trimming removed 3 bases from V and 5 bases from J; junction bases left unmatched: 8. This CDR3 comprises 15 residues. CDR3 DNA: TGTGCCAGTAGTATGCTGGGGACTAGTTCTGAGACCCAGTACTTC. Protein: CASSMLGTSSETQYF.

The chain joins TRBV7-3 to TRBJ2-7, with 7 positions matching TRBD1. V shed 5 bases and J 2 bases; nucleotides not matched to a gene: 3. This CDR3 has 13 amino acids. The V gene's germline CDR1 is SGHTA and CDR2 FQGTGA. The CDR3 DNA reads TGTGCCAGCAGCCCGGGACAGACCTACGAGCAGTACTTC. Translating gives CASSPGQTYEQYF.

J is TRBJ1-5 and V is TRBV19; a weak D match, TRBD1 (5 bases). The CDR3 sequence is 15 residues long. The germline gives CDR1 LNHDA, CDR2 SQIVND (reference sequence). The V gene lost 6 bases and the J gene lost 2 bases, with 14 bases spanning the gap. The CDR3 nucleotides read TGTGCCAGTAGCCGAGACACGGGGGGCAATCAGCCCCAGCATTTT. Protein: CASSRDTGGNQPQHF.

In this sample, this clone turned up a few times. As DNA, the CDR3 is TGTGCCAGCAGTGAGGGACAGCAGAACACTGAAGCTTTCTTT. Translated, it gives CASSEGQQNTEAFF. The V and J genes are TRBV6-1 and TRBJ1-1; 7 bases fit TRBD1. Looked up from germline, CDR1 is MNHNS and CDR2 is SASEGT. The CDR3 is 14 amino acids. Losses at the gene ends were 3 bases for V and 1 base for J; bases not matched to a gene: 2.

A note on this clone: The sample carries other DNA sequences with the same CDR3. This chain uses TRBV5-4 with TRBJ1-1; 8 bases match TRBD1. This CDR3 contains 14 residues. V trimming: 3 bases; J trimming: 2 bases; junction bases outside the gene matches: 3. Germline loops: CDR1 SGHNT, CDR2 YYREEE (reference sequence). CDR3 in DNA: TGTGCCAGCAGCTCACAGGGGGGAAACACTGAAGCTTTCTTT. The encoded protein is CASSSQGGNTEAFF.

This chain links TRBV6-4 with TRBJ2-7; 8 nucleotides agree with TRBD1. The CDR3 is 13 amino acids. J lost 5 bases, V lost 8 bases, and 8 bases had no gene match. Germline V CDR1 and CDR2: MRHNA, SNTAGT. The CDR3 here is CASSPGQADEQYF. CDR3 DNA: TGTGCCAGCTCTCCGGGACAGGCAGACGAGCAGTACTTC.

The chain couples TRBV7-2 to TRBJ2-5, with 9 bases lining up with TRBD1. The junction had 6 bases not matched to a gene; V was cut back by 1 base and J by 3 bases. The CDR3 covers 16 residues. The germline V gene encodes CDR1 SGHTA and CDR2 FQGNSA. DNA for the CDR3: TGTGCCAGCAGCTTAGTTAGGGACAGGGTAGAAGAGACCCAGTACTTC. Translated, it gives CASSLVRDRVEETQYF.

This sequence joins TRBV7-9 and TRBJ1-1; TRBD1 might be the D (5 bases). This CDR3 contains 13 residues. Trimming removed 1 base from V and 5 bases from J, with 8 bases in between. CDR1 SEHNR and CDR2 FQNEAQ come from the germline V gene (reference sequence). CDR3 coding DNA: TGTGCCAGCAGCTTAGAAGGGGTTACTGAAGCTTTCTTT. Amino acid sequence: CASSLEGVTEAFF.

The sample holds a few counts of this clone. In DNA form, the CDR3 reads TGTGCCAGTAACGATCCGAGGGGAGGGATTAGCAATCAGCCCCAGCATTTT. This translates into CASNDPRGGISNQPQHF. V usage is TRBV19 and J usage is TRBJ1-5; tentative D call: TRBD1 (5 bases). The CDR3 covers 17 residues. The germline V and J ends were trimmed by 7 bases and 0 bases, with 19 bases remaining between them. Germline-derived CDR1 and CDR2 are LNHDA and SQIVND (reference sequence).

The chain combines TRBV6-5 with TRBJ1-1; 9 nucleotides line up with TRBD1. The CDR3 has 15 amino acids. The germline V gene encodes CDR1 MNHEY and CDR2 SVGAGI. V trimming: 2 bases; J trimming: 5 bases; junction bases outside the gene matches: 6. CDR3 nucleotide sequence: TGTGCCAGCAGTTACGCACAGGGGGCGCAGACTGAAGCTTTCTTT. Translated, it gives CASSYAQGAQTEAFF.

The V and J genes are TRBV19 and TRBJ1-1, with 9 bases lining up with TRBD1. With 6 bases clipped from V and 4 bases from J, the junction kept 6 bases outside the gene matches. In germline, CDR1 is LNHDA, CDR2 SQIVND (reference sequence). CDR3 length equals 14 residues. The CDR3 here is CASRGGQGGTEAFF. The CDR3 nucleotides are TGTGCCAGTAGGGGGGGACAGGGCGGCACTGAAGCTTTCTTT.

The chain employs TRBV12-3 or TRBV12-4 and TRBJ2-7; possible D gene TRBD2, 5 bases. V dropped 3 bases and J dropped 3 bases, with 9 bases sitting between them. This CDR3 contains 13 residues. The CDR3 DNA follows: TGTGCCAGCAGTTTGACTATGGGCTACGAGCAGTACTTC. It codes for CASSLTMGYEQYF.

The V and J genes are TRBV18 and TRBJ1-6; a possible D gene is TRBD1 (6 bases). This CDR3 is built from 16 residues. The V and J ends lost 2 bases and 3 bases respectively, with 11 bases between them. Per germline, CDR1 KGHSH and CDR2 LQKENI. The CDR3 here is CASSPGAGDYNSPLHF. The CDR3 DNA sequence: TGTGCCAGCTCACCAGGGGCAGGGGACTATAATTCACCCCTCCACTTT.

The chain links TRBV4-1 to TRBJ2-4; a weak D match, TRBD2 (6 bases). The germline V and J ends were trimmed by 1 base and 2 bases, with 9 bases remaining between them. This CDR3 region has 15 residues. Per the germline V gene, CDR1 is MGHRA and CDR2 is YSYEKL. The CDR3 nucleotides are TGCGCCAGCAGCCAAGTGGGACTTCCCAAAAACATTCAGTACTTC. Translating gives CASSQVGLPKNIQYF.

This chain connects TRBV7-2 to TRBJ2-5, with D hard to call. Trimming cost V 4 bases and J 1 base, with 16 bases left between them. This CDR3 contains 16 residues. Germline V CDR1 and CDR2: SGHTA, FQGNSA. CDR3 sequence reads: CASSSPVVAGQETQYF. The CDR3 bases are TGTGCCAGCAGCTCTCCCGTGGTAGCTGGCCAAGAGACCCAGTACTTC.